The clone carrying this T cell receptor beta chain was counted only a few times. Its antigen is unknown. Of the isolated RNA, all was reverse transcribed, and so the sequenced material was expressed TCRB transcripts. Here immunoSEQ multiplex PCR was the method, and the copy in TCRdb shows in-frame clones only, minus some. Of 600,000 to 700,000 clones in the sample, 10% to 15% were seen once. The data were taken from a study of beta chain features in type 1 diabetes. Study details: Sorted cells from all samples, numbering over 85,000,000, were examined. Overall study results and limits: Shortening that was moderate but significant affected the TCRB CDR3s of Type 1 diabetes patients in all four CD4+ subsets. VDJ junctions from type 1 diabetes patients carried fewer insertions and larger deletions.

This CDR3 is built from 14 residues. The germline V gene has CDR1 SNHLY and CDR2 FYNNEI. The V and J ends lost 8 bases and 0 bases respectively, with 11 bases between them. The sequencing input was naive CD4+ T cells from blood. J is TRBJ1-3 and V is TRBV2; D gene ambiguous. The receptor was derived from a man aged 18-30 years with type 1 diabetes. DNA for the CDR3: TGTGCCAGCCGGACCGTTAGCTCTGGAAACACCATATATTTT. This translates into CASRTVSSGNTIYF.